A selection of T cell receptor beta chains follows, all from one sample in a study of cytomegalovirus exposure and HLA in healthy donors. Sequencing used immunoSEQ multiplex PCR; TCRdb keeps in-frame clones, though not all of them. The sample yields under 200,000 clones, about 80% seen once. The sample comprised PBMCs. Receptors originate from a man between 50 and 59 years old in good health and CMV-seropositive. Each CDR3 is given with its conserved first and last residue. The D gene is left open where the match is weak. Not every row has a clone size; where given, it reads once, few, many or a size class.

NA	NA	TRBV19	TRBJ2-2	TGTGCCAGTAGTATGCGACAGGAGACCGGGGAGCTGTTTTTT	CASSMRQETGELFF
TRBD1	NA	TRBV10-2	TRBJ1-1	TGCGCCAGCAACCCCCGGACAGGCGAGTCTTATACTGAAGCTTTCTTT	CASNPRTGESYTEAFF
NA	NA	TRBV7-2	TRBJ2-7	TGTGCCAGCAGCCCCCAGAGGGATTCCTACGAGCAGTACTTC	CASSPQRDSYEQYF
TRBD2	NA	TRBV28	TRBJ2-1	TGTGCCAGCAGTTTCATAGCGGGGGGGTTTGAGAATGAGCAGTTCTTC	CASSFIAGGFENEQFF
NA	NA	TRBV19	TRBJ1-2	TGTGCCAGTAGCCCCTGGCAGGGGACTAACTATGGCTACACCTTC	CASSPWQGTNYGYTF
NA	NA	TRBV11-2	TRBJ2-5	TGTGCCAGCAGCTTAGTACTCGGGGGGCGGGAAGAGACCCAGTACTTC	CASSLVLGGREETQYF
NA	NA	TRBV19	TRBJ2-7	TGTGCCAGTAGTATGAGAATGAGGGACAAGGGCGCGAAGCAGTACTTC	CASSMRMRDKGAKQYF
TRBD1	NA	TRBV27	TRBJ2-1	TGTGCCAGCAGTACACGGGACAGGGGAGCCCCCTACAATGAGCAGTTCTTC	CASSTRDRGAPYNEQFF
NA	NA	TRBV19	TRBJ2-5	TGTGCCAGTAGTATAGGGGCGAAGGGGGAAGAGACCCAGTACTTC	CASSIGAKGEETQYF
NA	NA	TRBV6-1	TRBJ2-5	TGTGCCAGCCGAGAGGTTAAGGCCCAGTACTTC	CASREVKAQYF
NA	NA	TRBV4-3	TRBJ2-1	TGCGCCAGCAGCCAAGATCGGGTGGTTAATGAGCAGTTCTTC	CASSQDRVVNEQFF
NA	NA	TRBV6-5	TRBJ1-2	TGTGCCAGCAGTCAAGGACAGATCTATGGCTACACCTTC	CASSQGQIYGYTF
NA	NA	TRBV5-1	TRBJ1-5	TGCGCCAGCAGCTCAGGGGATAGCAATCAGCCCCAGCATTTT	CASSSGDSNQPQHF
TRBD1	once	TRBV28	TRBJ1-2	TGTGCCAGCAGTTTTACCCAAACAGGGGTCAGGGGCTACACCTTC	CASSFTQTGVRGYTF
NA	NA	TRBV29-1	TRBJ2-5	TGCAGCGTCGCCGGACAGGGACTATCGAGGGAGACCCAGTACTTC	CSVAGQGLSRETQYF
TRBD2	NA	TRBV7-6	TRBJ2-5	TGTGCCAGCAGCTGGACTAGCGGGGGGGCCCCCTATGAGACCCAGTACTTC	CASSWTSGGAPYETQYF
NA	NA	TRBV7-2	TRBJ1-2	TGTGCCAGCAGCCTCTTTCATTTCGGGGTCCATGGCTACACCTTC	CASSLFHFGVHGYTF
TRBD1	NA	TRBV18	TRBJ1-2	TGTGCCAGCTCATTGGGACAGGCCCCATCTAACTATGGCTACACCTTC	CASSLGQAPSNYGYTF
TRBD2	once	TRBV6-5	TRBJ2-7	TGTGCCAGCAGTACACCTAGCGGGTGGGCTCGGGAGCAGTACTTC	CASSTPSGWAREQYF
NA	NA	TRBV6-6	TRBJ1-5	TGTGCCAGCAGTTACCGCCTGGGCGTTAGGGGTCAGCCCCAGCATTTT	CASSYRLGVRGQPQHF
NA	few	TRBV18	TRBJ1-1	TGTGCCAGCTCACCACAGACAGCCAACACTGAAGCTTTCTTT	CASSPQTANTEAFF
TRBD1	NA	TRBV19	TRBJ2-7	TGTGCCAGTAGTCTGGACAGGGGCAGCGAGCAGTACTTC	CASSLDRGSEQYF
TRBD1	NA	TRBV29-1	TRBJ2-1	TGCAGCGTGGCCCGGGACAGGGCTTTGAGACGATCCTACAATGAGCAGTTCTTC	CSVARDRALRRSYNEQFF
NA	NA	TRBV4-3	TRBJ2-7	TGCGCCAGCAGCTTACAATCACAGGGCGACGAGCAGTACTTC	CASSLQSQGDEQYF
NA	NA	TRBV9	TRBJ2-7	TGTGCCAGCAGCCCCCAACGGGGTGTCTACGAGCAGTACTTC	CASSPQRGVYEQYF
TRBD1	NA	TRBV6-5	TRBJ2-7	TGTGCCAGCAGTTACTCGAGCGAGGGACAGGGCATCGAGCAGTACTTC	CASSYSSEGQGIEQYF
TRBD1	NA	TRBV29-1	TRBJ1-2	TGCAGCGTTGAACGAAACAGGGGTAGTGGCTACACCTTC	CSVERNRGSGYTF
TRBD2	once	TRBV7-9	TRBJ2-6	TGTGCCAGCAGCAGAAACGGGACTAGTGTCTACTCTGGGGCCAACGTCCTGACTTTC	CASSRNGTSVYSGANVLTF
NA	NA	TRBV6-1	TRBJ2-2	TGTGCCAGCAGTGAAGCGGAGGACAGCACCGGGGAGCTGTTTTTT	CASSEAEDSTGELFF
TRBD1	NA	TRBV19	TRBJ1-2	TGTGCCAGTAGTACCACCGGGACAGGGGCCTATGGCTACACCTTC	CASSTTGTGAYGYTF
NA	NA	TRBV7-8	TRBJ2-5	TGTGCCAGCAGCTTACCAGGGTCAGAGACCCAGTACTTC	CASSLPGSETQYF
NA	NA	TRBV7-2	TRBJ2-1	TGTGCCAGCAGCGATCTAGCAGCCTCCTACAATGAGCAGTTCTTC	CASSDLAASYNEQFF